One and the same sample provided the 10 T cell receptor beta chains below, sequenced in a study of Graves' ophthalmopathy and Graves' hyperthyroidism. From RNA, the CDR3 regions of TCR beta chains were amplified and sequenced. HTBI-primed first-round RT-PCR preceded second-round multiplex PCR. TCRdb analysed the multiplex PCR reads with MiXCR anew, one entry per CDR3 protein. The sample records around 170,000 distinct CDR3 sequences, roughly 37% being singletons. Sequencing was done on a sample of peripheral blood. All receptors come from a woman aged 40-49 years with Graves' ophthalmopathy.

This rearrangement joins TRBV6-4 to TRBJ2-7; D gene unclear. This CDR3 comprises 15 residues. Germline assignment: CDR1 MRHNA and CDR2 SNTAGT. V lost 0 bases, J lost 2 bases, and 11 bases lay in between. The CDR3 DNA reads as TGTGCCAGCAGTGACTCCGACCTCGATCCCTACGAGCAGTACTTC. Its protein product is CASSDSDLDPYEQYF.

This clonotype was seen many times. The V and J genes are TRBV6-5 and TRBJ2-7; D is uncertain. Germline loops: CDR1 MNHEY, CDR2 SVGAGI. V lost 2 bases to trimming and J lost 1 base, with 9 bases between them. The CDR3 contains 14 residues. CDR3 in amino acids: CASSYIGGSYEQYF. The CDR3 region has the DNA TGTGCCAGCAGTTACATTGGCGGATCCTACGAGCAGTACTTC.

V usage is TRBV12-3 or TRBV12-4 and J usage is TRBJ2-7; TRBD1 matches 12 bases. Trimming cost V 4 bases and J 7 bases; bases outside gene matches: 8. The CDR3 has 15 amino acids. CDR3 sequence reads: CASSSPGQGAEEQYF. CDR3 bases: TGTGCCAGCAGTTCTCCGGGACAGGGGGCGGAGGAGCAGTACTTC.

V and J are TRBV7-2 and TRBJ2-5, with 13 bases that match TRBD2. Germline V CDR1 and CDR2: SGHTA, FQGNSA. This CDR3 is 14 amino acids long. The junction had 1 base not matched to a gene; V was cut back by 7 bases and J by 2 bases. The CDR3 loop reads CASTGLAGQETQYF. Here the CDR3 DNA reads TGTGCCAGCACGGGACTAGCGGGACAAGAGACCCAGTACTTC.

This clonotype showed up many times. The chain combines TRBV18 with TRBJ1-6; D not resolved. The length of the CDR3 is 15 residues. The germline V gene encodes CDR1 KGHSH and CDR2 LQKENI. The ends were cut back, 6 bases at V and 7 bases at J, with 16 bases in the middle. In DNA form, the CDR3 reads TGTGCCAGCTCTCCCGGCCCACTAGAGAATTCACCCCTCCACTTT. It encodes CASSPGPLENSPLHF.

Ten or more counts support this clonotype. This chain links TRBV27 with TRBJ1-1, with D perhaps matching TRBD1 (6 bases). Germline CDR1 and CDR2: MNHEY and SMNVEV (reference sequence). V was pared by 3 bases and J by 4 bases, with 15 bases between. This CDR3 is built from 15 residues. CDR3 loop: CASSLGQGYGTEAFF. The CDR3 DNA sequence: TGTGCCAGCAGTTTGGGGCAGGGGTACGGCACTGAAGCTTTCTTT.

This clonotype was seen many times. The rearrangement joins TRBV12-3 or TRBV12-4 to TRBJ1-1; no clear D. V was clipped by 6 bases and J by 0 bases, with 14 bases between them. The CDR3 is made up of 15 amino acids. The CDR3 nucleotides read TGTGCCAGCAGCCGATCGTGGGGAATGAACACTGAAGCTTTCTTT. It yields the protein CASSRSWGMNTEAFF.

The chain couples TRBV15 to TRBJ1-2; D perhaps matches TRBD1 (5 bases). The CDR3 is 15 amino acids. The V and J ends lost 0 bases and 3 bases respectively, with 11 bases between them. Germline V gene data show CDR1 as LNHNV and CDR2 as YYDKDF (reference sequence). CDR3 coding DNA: TGTGCCACCAGCAGAGATGACAGACCCTACTATGGCTACACCTTC. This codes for CATSRDDRPYYGYTF.

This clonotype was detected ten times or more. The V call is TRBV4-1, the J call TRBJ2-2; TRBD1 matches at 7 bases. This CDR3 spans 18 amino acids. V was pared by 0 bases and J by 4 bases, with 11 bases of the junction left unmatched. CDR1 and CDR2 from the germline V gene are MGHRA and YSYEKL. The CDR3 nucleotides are TGCGCCAGCAGCCAAGATCTTCGGACAGGAAGGCTCACCGGGGAGCTGTTTTTT. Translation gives CASSQDLRTGRLTGELFF.

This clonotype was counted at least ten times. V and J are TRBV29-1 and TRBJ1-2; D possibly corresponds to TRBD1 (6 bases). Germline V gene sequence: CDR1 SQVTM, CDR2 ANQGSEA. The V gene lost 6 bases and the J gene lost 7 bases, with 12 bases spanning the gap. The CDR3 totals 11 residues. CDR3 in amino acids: CSVTGRPGYTF. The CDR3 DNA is TGCAGCGTAACAGGGCGTCCTGGCTACACCTTC.